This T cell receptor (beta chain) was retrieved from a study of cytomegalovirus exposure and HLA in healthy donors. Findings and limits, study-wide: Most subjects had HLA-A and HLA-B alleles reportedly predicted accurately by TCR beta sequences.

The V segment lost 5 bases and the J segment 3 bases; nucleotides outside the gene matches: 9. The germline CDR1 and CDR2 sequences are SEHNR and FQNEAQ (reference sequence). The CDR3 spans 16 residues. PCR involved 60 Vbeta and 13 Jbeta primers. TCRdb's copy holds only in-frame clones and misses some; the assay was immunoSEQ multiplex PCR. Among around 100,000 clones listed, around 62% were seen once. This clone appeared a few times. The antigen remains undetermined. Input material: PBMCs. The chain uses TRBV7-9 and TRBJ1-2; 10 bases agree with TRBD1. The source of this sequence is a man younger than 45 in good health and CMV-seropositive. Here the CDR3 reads CASSLGGTGDYYGYTF. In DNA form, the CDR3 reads TGTGCCAGCAGCCTGGGAGGGACAGGGGATTACTATGGCTACACCTTC.